This T cell receptor beta chain was profiled in a study of blood T cell repertoires in COVID-19. Study overall: Sites in the United States, Italy and Spain provided acute and convalescent COVID-19 samples. In each case, the material was cDNA or gDNA derived from T cells, B-cell-depleted T cells, or PBMCs.

CDR1 and CDR2 from the germline V gene are SGHDT and YYEEEE. V was cut by 4 bases and J by 1 base, with 9 bases left in between. The CDR3 runs 14 residues. Method: immunoSEQ multiplex PCR; TCRdb's copy keeps in-frame clones and lacks some. Among 200,000 to 250,000 clones listed, 84% were seen once. The sample comprised PBMCs or T cells enriched from blood (not recorded which). The clonotype was recovered from a man between 60 and 75 years old who had recovered from COVID-19. This chain connects TRBV5-6 to TRBJ1-5; D unresolved. The CDR3 here is CASSMRGSNQPQHF. Here the CDR3 DNA reads TGTGCCAGCAGCATGCGGGGAAGCAATCAGCCCCAGCATTTT.